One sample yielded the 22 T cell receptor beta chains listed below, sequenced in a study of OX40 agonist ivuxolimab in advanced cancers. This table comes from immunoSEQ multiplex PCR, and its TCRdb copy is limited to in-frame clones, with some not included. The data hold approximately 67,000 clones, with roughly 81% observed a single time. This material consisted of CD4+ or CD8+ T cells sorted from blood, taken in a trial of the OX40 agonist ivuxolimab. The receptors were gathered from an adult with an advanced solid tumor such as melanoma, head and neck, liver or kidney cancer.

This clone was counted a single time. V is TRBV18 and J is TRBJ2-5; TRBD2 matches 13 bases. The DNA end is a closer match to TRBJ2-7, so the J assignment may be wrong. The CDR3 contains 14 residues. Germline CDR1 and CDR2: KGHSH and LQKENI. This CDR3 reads CASSPGLAGNEQYF. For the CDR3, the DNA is TGTGCCAGCTCGCCGGGACTAGCGGGAAACGAGCAGTACTTC.

The CDR3 sequence: CASRLLAGGWDEQFF. DNA of the CDR3: TGCGCCAGCCGGCTACTAGCGGGAGGGTGGGATGAGCAGTTCTTC. The chain recombines TRBV5-1 with TRBJ2-1; 13 nucleotides agree with TRBD2. The J segment lost 8 bases and the V segment lost 7 bases, leaving 9 bases of the junction unmatched. The V gene's germline CDR1 is SGHRS and CDR2 YFSETQ. This CDR3 is built from 15 residues.

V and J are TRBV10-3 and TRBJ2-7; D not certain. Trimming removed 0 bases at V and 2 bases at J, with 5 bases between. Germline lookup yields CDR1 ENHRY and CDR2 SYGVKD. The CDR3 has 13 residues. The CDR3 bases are TGTGCCATCAGTGAGTCTAGCCCCTACGAGCAGTACTTC. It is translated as CAISESSPYEQYF.

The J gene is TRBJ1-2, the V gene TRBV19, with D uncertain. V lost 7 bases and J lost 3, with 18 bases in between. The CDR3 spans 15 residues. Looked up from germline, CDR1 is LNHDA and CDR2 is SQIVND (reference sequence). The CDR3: CASTPVGGRHYGYTF. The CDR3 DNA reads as TGTGCCAGTACCCCGGTAGGAGGAAGGCACTATGGCTACACCTTC.

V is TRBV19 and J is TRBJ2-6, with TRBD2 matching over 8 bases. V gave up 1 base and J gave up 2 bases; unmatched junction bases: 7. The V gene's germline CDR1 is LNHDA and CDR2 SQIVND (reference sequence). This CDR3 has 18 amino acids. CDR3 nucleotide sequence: TGTGCCAGTAGTATAGCTGGAGCGGGAGAGGCTGGGGCCAACGTCCTGACTTTC. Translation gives CASSIAGAGEAGANVLTF.

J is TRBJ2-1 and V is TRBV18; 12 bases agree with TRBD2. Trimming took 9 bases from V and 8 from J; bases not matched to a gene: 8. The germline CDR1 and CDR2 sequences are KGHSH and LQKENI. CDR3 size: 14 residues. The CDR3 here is CASYLAGGPDEQFF. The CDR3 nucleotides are TGTGCCAGTTACCTAGCGGGAGGGCCGGATGAGCAGTTCTTC.

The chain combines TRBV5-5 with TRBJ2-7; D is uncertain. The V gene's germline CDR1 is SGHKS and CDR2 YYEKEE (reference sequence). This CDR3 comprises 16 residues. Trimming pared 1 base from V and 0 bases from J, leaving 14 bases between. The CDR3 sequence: CASSLRGLTPSYEQYF. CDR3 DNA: TGTGCCAGCAGCTTGAGAGGCCTTACCCCCTCCTACGAGCAGTACTTC.

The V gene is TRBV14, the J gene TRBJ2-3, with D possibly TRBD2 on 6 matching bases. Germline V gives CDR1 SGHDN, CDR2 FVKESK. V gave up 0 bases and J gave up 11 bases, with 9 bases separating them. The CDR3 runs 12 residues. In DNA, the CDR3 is TGTGCCAGCAGCCAAGACCGGAGGGTGCAGTATTTT. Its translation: CASSQDRRVQYF.

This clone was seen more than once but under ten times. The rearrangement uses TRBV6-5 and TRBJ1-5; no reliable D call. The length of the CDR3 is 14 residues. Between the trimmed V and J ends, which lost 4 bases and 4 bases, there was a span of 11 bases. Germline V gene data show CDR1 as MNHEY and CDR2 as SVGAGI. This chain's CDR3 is CASSSRSDNQPQHF. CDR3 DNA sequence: TGTGCCAGCAGTTCCCGGTCCGATAATCAGCCCCAGCATTTT.

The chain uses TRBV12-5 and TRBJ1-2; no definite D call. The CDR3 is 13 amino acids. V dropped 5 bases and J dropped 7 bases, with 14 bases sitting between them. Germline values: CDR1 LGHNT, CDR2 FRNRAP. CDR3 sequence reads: CASGLPDSGGYTF. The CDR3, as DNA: TGTGCTAGTGGTCTTCCGGATTCGGGTGGCTACACCTTC. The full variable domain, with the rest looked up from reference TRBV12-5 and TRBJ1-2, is DARVTQTPRHKVTEMGQEVTMRCQPILGHNTVFWYRQTMMQGLELLAYFRNRAPLDDSGMPKDRFSAEMPDATLATLKIQPSEPRDSAVYFCASGLPDSGGYTFGSGTRLTVV.

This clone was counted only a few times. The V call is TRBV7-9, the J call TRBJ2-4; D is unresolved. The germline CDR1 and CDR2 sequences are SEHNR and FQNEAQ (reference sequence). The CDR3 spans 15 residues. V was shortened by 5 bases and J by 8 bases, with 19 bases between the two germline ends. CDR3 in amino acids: CASSPKPRISDIQYF. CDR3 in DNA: TGTGCCAGCAGCCCGAAGCCTAGAATTAGTGACATTCAGTACTTC.

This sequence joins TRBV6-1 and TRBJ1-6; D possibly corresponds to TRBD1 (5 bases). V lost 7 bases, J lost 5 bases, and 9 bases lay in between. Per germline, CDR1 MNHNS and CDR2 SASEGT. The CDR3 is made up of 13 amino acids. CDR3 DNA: TGTGCCAGCAAGCAGGGTAATAATTCACCCCTCCACTTT. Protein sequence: CASKQGNNSPLHF.

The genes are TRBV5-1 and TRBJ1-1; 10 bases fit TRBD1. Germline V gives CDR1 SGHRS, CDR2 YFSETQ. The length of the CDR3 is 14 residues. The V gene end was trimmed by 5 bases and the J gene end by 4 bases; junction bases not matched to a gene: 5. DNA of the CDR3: TGCGCCAGCAGACAGACAGGGGGCGGCACTGAAGCTTTCTTT. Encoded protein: CASRQTGGGTEAFF.

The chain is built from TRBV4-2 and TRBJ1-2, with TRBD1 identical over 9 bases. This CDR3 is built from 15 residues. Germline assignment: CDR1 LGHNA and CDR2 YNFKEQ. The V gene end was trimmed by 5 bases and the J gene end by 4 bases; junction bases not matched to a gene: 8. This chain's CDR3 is CASSRGQGGSYGYTF. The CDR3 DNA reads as TGTGCCAGCAGCAGGGGACAGGGAGGTAGCTATGGCTACACCTTC.

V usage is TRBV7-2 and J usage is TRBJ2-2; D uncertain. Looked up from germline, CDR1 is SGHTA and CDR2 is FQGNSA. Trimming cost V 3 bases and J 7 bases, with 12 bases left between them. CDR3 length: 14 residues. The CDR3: CASSLGGLSGELFF. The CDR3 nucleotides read TGTGCCAGCAGCTTGGGCGGTTTGAGCGGGGAGCTGTTTTTT. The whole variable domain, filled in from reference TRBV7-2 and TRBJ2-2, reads GAGVSQSPSNKVTEKGKDVELRCDPISGHTALYWYRQSLGQGLEFLIYFQGNSAPDKSGLPSDRFSAERTGGSVSTLTIQRTQQEDSAVYLCASSLGGLSGELFFGEGSRLTVL.

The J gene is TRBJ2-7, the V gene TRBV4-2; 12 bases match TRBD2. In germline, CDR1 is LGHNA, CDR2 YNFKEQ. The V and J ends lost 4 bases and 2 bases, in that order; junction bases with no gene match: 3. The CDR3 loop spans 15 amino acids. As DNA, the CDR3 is TGTGCCAGCAGCCTAGGGACTAGCGGGCCCTACGAGCAGTACTTC. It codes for CASSLGTSGPYEQYF.

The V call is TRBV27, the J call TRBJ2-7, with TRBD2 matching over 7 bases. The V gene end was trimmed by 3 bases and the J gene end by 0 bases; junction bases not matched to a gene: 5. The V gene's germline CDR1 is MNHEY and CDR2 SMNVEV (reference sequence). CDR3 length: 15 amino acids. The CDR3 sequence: CASSLTGGPSYEQYF. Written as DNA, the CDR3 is TGTGCCAGCAGTTTGACGGGGGGTCCCTCCTACGAGCAGTACTTC.

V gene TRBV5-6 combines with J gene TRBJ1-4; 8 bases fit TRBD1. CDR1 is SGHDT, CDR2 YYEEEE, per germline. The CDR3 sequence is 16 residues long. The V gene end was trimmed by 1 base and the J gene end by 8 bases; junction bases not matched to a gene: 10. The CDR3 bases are TGTGCCAGCAGCTTGTTCCGACAGGGGAGAGGGGAAAAACTGTTTTTT. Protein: CASSLFRQGRGEKLFF.

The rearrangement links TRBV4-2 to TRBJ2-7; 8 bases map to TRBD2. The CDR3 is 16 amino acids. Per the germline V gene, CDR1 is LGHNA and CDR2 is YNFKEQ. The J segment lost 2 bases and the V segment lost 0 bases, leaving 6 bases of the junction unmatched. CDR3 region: CASSQDSGRDPYEQYF. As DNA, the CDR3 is TGTGCCAGCAGCCAAGACTCCGGGAGGGATCCCTACGAGCAGTACTTC.

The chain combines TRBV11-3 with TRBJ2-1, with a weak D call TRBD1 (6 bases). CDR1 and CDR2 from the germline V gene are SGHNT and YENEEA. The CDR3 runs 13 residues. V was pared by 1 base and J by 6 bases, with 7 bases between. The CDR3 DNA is TGTGCCAGCAGCTTAGCAGGGGTCAATGAGCAGTTCTTC. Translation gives CASSLAGVNEQFF.

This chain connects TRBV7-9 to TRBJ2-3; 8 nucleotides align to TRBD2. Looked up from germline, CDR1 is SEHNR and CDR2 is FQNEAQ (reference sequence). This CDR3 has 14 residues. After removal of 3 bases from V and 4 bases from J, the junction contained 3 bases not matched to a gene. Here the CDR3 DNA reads TGTGCCAGCAGCTTCAACGGGAGGGCAGATACGCAGTATTTT. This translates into CASSFNGRADTQYF.

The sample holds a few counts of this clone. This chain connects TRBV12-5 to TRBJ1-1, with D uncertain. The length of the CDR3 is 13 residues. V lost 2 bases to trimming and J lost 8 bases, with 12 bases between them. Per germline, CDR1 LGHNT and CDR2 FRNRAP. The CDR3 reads CASGLFPAGEAFF. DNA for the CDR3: TGTGCTAGTGGTTTGTTCCCAGCTGGGGAAGCTTTCTTT.